A selection of T cell receptor beta chains follows, all from one sample in a study of T cells in Graves' hyperthyroidism and ophthalmopathy. TCRdb reprocessed the multiplex PCR reads via MiXCR and lists one record per CDR3 protein. The table includes 650,000 to 700,000 distinct CDR3 sequences, 17% detected once. The sequencing input was blood. Receptors were obtained from a man in his fifties with Graves' hyperthyroidism. Both conserved end residues are part of each CDR3. Fields, in order: clone size, V gene, J gene, D gene, CDR3 protein, CDR3 DNA. A D gene is named only where the DNA matches it firmly. Clone size is not always given. Where it is, it says once, few, many or a class for expanded clones.

NA,TRBV7-9,TRBJ2-7,TRBD2,CASSSAGTSGYYEQYF,TGTGCCAGCAGCTCGGCCGGGACTAGCGGATACTACGAGCAGTACTTC
many,TRBV9,TRBJ1-2,NA,CASSVGSRVYTF,TGTGCCAGCAGCGTAGGCAGCCGTGTCTACACCTTC
many,TRBV28,TRBJ2-5,NA,CASSSPATQYF,TGTGCCAGCAGTTCCCCCGCGACCCAGTACTTC
few,TRBV18,TRBJ2-3,NA,CASSPPQGGGTDTQYF,TGTGCCAGCTCACCCCCCCAGGGGGGAGGCACAGATACGCAGTATTTT
NA,TRBV20-1,TRBJ2-1,TRBD2,CSARVGTSGRANEQFF,TGCAGTGCTAGAGTAGGAACTAGCGGGAGAGCTAATGAGCAGTTCTTC
many,TRBV20-1,TRBJ2-5,TRBD1,CSARLQGALIVTQYF,TGCAGTGCTCGCCTACAGGGGGCGTTAATAGTGACCCAGTACTTC
few,TRBV7-9,TRBJ1-6,NA,CASSLSRAIYNSPLHF,TGTGCCAGCAGCTTGTCCCGCGCTATCTATAATTCACCCCTCCACTTT
few,TRBV6-2/TRBV6-3,TRBJ2-7,TRBD2,CASSGLAGGPGREQYF,TGTGCCAGCAGCGGACTAGCGGGAGGGCCCGGGCGCGAGCAGTACTTC
NA,TRBV20-1,TRBJ2-7,NA,CSARLAASSYEQYF,TGCAGTGCTAGATTAGCAGCTTCCTCCTACGAGCAGTACTTC
many,TRBV28,TRBJ1-5,NA,CASMETIPQPQHF,TGTGCCAGCATGGAGACTATCCCTCAGCCCCAGCATTTT
few,TRBV4-3,TRBJ1-2,NA,CASSQDRGEVPHGYTF,TGCGCCAGCAGCCAAGATAGAGGGGAGGTACCCCATGGCTACACCTTC
NA,TRBV11-2,TRBJ2-1,NA,CASSLTSNPDNEQFF,TGTGCCAGCAGCTTAACTAGTAACCCCGACAATGAGCAGTTCTTC
NA,TRBV11-2,TRBJ2-3,TRBD2,CASTRPLAGATDTQYF,TGTGCCAGCACCCGTCCGCTAGCGGGAGCCACAGATACGCAGTATTTT
few,TRBV19,TRBJ1-1,NA,CASSIGSPNTEAFF,TGTGCCAGTAGTATAGGTTCTCCGAACACTGAAGCTTTCTTT
many,TRBV19,TRBJ1-1,NA,CASSSLQPEGAFF,TGTGCCAGTAGTAGTCTACAGCCGGAGGGAGCTTTCTTT
many,TRBV30,TRBJ1-2,NA,CAWSVGQYGYTF,TGTGCCTGGAGTGTCGGACAGTATGGCTACACCTTC
once,TRBV19,TRBJ1-2,TRBD1,CASSTTGAKSYTF,TGTGCCAGTAGTACTACAGGGGCGAAAAGCTACACCTTC
many,TRBV20-1,TRBJ2-3,TRBD2,CSATAGGPADTQYF,TGCAGTGCTACCGCGGGAGGGCCCGCAGATACGCAGTATTTT
NA,TRBV10-3,TRBJ2-3,NA,CAISDLNTDTQYF,TGTGCCATCAGTGATCTGAACACAGATACGCAGTATTTT
many,TRBV27,TRBJ2-6,TRBD2,CASSRTSGRITHGANVLTF,TGTGCCAGCAGCAGGACTAGCGGGAGAATAACGCACGGGGCCAACGTCCTGACTTTC
few,TRBV19,TRBJ1-2,NA,CASSIGQWFSGTYGYTF,TGTGCCAGTAGTATTGGACAGTGGTTCTCGGGAACGTATGGCTACACCTTC
few,TRBV5-1,TRBJ1-1,TRBD1,CASAPGGRDTEAFF,TGCGCCAGCGCACCAGGGGGTAGGGACACTGAAGCTTTCTTT
NA,TRBV12-3/TRBV12-4,TRBJ2-7,NA,CASRPGGPSSYEQYF,TGTGCCAGCAGGCCAGGGGGGCCTTCCTCCTACGAGCAGTACTTC
many,TRBV6-2/TRBV6-3,TRBJ2-5,TRBD1,CASSYIPDRAETQYF,TGTGCCAGCAGTTACATTCCGGACAGGGCAGAGACCCAGTACTTC
NA,TRBV19,TRBJ2-2,TRBD2,CASSISLAGTGELFF,TGTGCCAGTAGTATCTCACTAGCGGGAACGGGGGAGCTGTTTTTT
NA,TRBV12-3/TRBV12-4,TRBJ2-3,TRBD2,CASSFRTSTSTDTQYF,TGTGCCAGCAGTTTCAGGACTAGCACCTCCACAGATACGCAGTATTTT
once,TRBV7-2,TRBJ2-3,TRBD2,CASSLAPLPGGSTQYF,TGTGCCAGCAGCTTAGCCCCCCTGCCGGGGGGAAGTACGCAGTATTTT
many,TRBV6-5,TRBJ2-2,TRBD1,CASSYSWTGGSGELFF,TGTGCCAGCAGTTACTCTTGGACAGGGGGCTCCGGGGAGCTGTTTTTT
NA,TRBV20-1,TRBJ2-1,TRBD2,CSARTSGSHSNEQFF,TGCAGTGCCCGGACTAGCGGGAGTCACTCCAATGAGCAGTTCTTC
many,TRBV7-9,TRBJ2-7,NA,CASLKVGAGEQYF,TGTGCCAGCCTCAAGGTGGGGGCGGGGGAGCAGTACTTC
many,TRBV27,TRBJ2-1,TRBD2,CASSFASGRDNEQFF,TGTGCCAGCAGTTTTGCTAGCGGGAGGGATAATGAGCAGTTCTTC
few,TRBV28,TRBJ2-7,NA,CASSFLFGKTYEQYF,TGTGCCAGCAGTTTCCTTTTCGGGAAGACCTACGAGCAGTACTTC
many,TRBV28,TRBJ1-3,NA,CASSFRASGNTIYF,TGTGCCAGCAGTTTCAGGGCCTCTGGAAACACCATATATTTT
NA,TRBV5-1,TRBJ1-2,TRBD1,CASSPGTGSFGYTF,TGCGCCAGCAGCCCGGGGACAGGGTCGTTTGGCTACACCTTC
NA,TRBV6-2/TRBV6-3,TRBJ1-2,TRBD1,CANTETGGNYGYTF,TGTGCCAACACCGAGACAGGGGGCAACTATGGCTACACCTTC
many,TRBV20-1,TRBJ1-1,NA,CSARVTPLTREAFF,TGCAGTGCTAGAGTGACCCCCCTAACCCGAGAAGCTTTCTTT
many,TRBV28,TRBJ2-4,NA,CASSFGSNIQYF,TGTGCCAGCAGTTTTGGGTCGAACATTCAGTACTTC
NA,TRBV12-3/TRBV12-4,TRBJ2-1,NA,CASSYDSGLNEQFF,TGTGCCAGCAGTTATGATAGCGGCCTCAATGAGCAGTTCTTC
many,TRBV30,TRBJ2-2,TRBD2,CAWSVLRGGPVTGELFF,TGTGCCTGGAGTGTACTTAGGGGAGGGCCGGTTACCGGGGAGCTGTTTTTT
many,TRBV2,TRBJ2-5,TRBD2,CASSLPVTSQETQYF,TGTGCCAGCAGTCTTCCGGTGACTAGCCAGGAGACCCAGTACTTC
many,TRBV11-2,TRBJ2-7,NA,CASSLELRGPYEQYF,TGTGCCAGCAGCTTAGAACTCCGCGGGCCTTACGAGCAGTACTTC
few,TRBV4-3,TRBJ2-5,NA,CASSSPLAFTKETQYF,TGCGCCAGCAGCTCCCCCCTGGCCTTTACCAAGGAGACCCAGTACTTC
many,TRBV27,TRBJ1-5,NA,CASSLWGVSNQPQHF,TGTGCCAGCAGTTTATGGGGGGTTAGCAATCAGCCCCAGCATTTT
many,TRBV28,TRBJ2-5,NA,CASSLTGGLVETQYF,TGTGCCAGCAGTTTGACAGGCGGACTGGTAGAGACCCAGTACTTC
many,TRBV6-1,TRBJ1-1,NA,CASSAWGANTEAFF,TGTGCCAGCAGTGCTTGGGGTGCGAACACTGAAGCTTTCTTT
many,TRBV7-3,TRBJ2-1,TRBD2,CASSLSPGSSGRDEQFF,TGTGCCAGCAGCTTAAGTCCCGGGTCTAGCGGGAGGGATGAGCAGTTCTTC
many,TRBV11-3,TRBJ2-2,NA,CASSPRTGISTGELFF,TGTGCCAGCAGCCCCCGAACAGGGATTTCCACCGGGGAGCTGTTTTTT
NA,TRBV3-1,TRBJ2-5,NA,CASSPWDIETQYF,TGTGCCAGCAGCCCATGGGACATAGAGACCCAGTACTTC
many,TRBV2,TRBJ1-1,NA,CASSLIGRMNTEAFF,TGTGCCAGCAGCCTCATAGGTCGGATGAACACTGAAGCTTTCTTT
few,TRBV12-3/TRBV12-4,TRBJ1-2,NA,CASSRTRGLNYGYTF,TGTGCCAGCAGCCGAACGAGAGGGCTTAACTATGGCTACACCTTC
NA,TRBV28,TRBJ2-1,TRBD2,CASSRGTSGDNEQFF,TGTGCCAGCAGTCGCGGGACTAGCGGGGACAATGAGCAGTTCTTC
many,TRBV24-1,TRBJ1-3,TRBD1,CATSDATGNTIYF,TGTGCCACCAGTGACGCGACAGGGAACACCATATATTTT
many,TRBV6-1,TRBJ2-7,NA,CASSDRTASYEQYF,TGTGCCAGCAGTGATAGGACAGCGTCCTACGAGCAGTACTTC
many,TRBV2,TRBJ2-2,TRBD2,CASSESRTSGRTGELFF,TGTGCCAGCAGTGAATCACGGACTAGCGGGCGTACCGGGGAGCTGTTTTTT
NA,TRBV9,TRBJ2-5,NA,CASSVGVDGRETQYF,TGTGCCAGCAGCGTAGGCGTGGATGGGAGAGAGACCCAGTACTTC
many,TRBV6-2/TRBV6-3,TRBJ1-1,NA,CASRPGGNTEAFF,TGTGCCAGCAGACCAGGCGGGAACACTGAAGCTTTCTTT
NA,TRBV4-1,TRBJ1-2,TRBD1,CASSHPGQGRYGYTF,TGCGCCAGCAGCCACCCCGGACAGGGCCGCTATGGCTACACCTTC
NA,TRBV11-2,TRBJ2-2,NA,CASSPRITEDTGELFF,TGTGCCAGCAGCCCCCGAATAACGGAGGACACCGGGGAGCTGTTTTTT
many,TRBV10-3,TRBJ2-5,TRBD2,CARSSGRDETQYF,TGTGCCAGATCTAGCGGGAGGGATGAGACCCAGTACTTC
many,TRBV6-1,TRBJ1-1,NA,CASSEKRVGEAFF,TGTGCCAGCAGTGAAAAAAGAGTCGGAGAAGCTTTCTTT